The 31 T cell receptor beta chains listed next were all sequenced from one sample in a study of CD8+ T cells in alopecia areata. Extracted RNA was reverse transcribed, and the resulting cDNA served as sequencing template. The data were produced by immunoSEQ multiplex PCR, yet TCRdb's version contains in-frame clones alone and is incomplete. This sample carries around 110,000 clones, none of them present only once. Sequenced sample: lesional skin. These TCRs come from a C3H/HeJ mouse with alopecia areata. The mouse line has the MHC haplotype H2-k.

This clone was seen at least ten times. Mouse gene names apply. The CDR3 end falls 4 residues outside the read, so it is completed with the germline J gene. The sample has other DNA sequences that encode this CDR3 too. This sequence joins TRBV13-3 and TRBJ1-1, with D possibly being TRBD1 (6 bases). V was cut by 5 bases and J by 3 bases, with 8 bases left in between. The CDR3 runs 12 residues. Germline CDR1 reads NNHDY; CDR2 reads SYVADS. Incomplete CDR3 DNA: TGTGCCAGCAGGGACAGTCACACA. Residues: CASRDSHT. The entire CDR3 protein reads CASRDSHTEVFF.

This clone came up many times. Genes and germline come from the mouse. The observed sequence ends 4 residues before the CDR3 terminus, with the missing tail filled in from the germline J gene. The chain combines TRBV1 with TRBJ1-1; TRBD1 is a possible D gene (6 bases). CDR3 length: 15 residues. Germline CDR1 NSQYPW, CDR2 LRSPGD (reference sequence). The CDR3 bases that were read are TGCACCTGCAGTGCAGATCCAGGCAGGGGTCTA. It codes for CTCSADPGRGL. The full CDR3 reads CTCSADPGRGLEVFF.

This clone was observed a handful of times. Genes here carry mouse names. The sequenced fragment ends 4 residues before the CDR3 boundary, so the rest is inferred from the germline J gene. The chain combines TRBV13-2 with TRBJ2-1; 8 bases map to TRBD2. Germline trimming cut 2 bases from V and 6 bases from J; bases unmatched to any gene: 7. The CDR3 totals 15 residues. Germline V lookup: CDR1 NNHNN, CDR2 SYGAGS (reference sequence). The DNA read from the CDR3 is TGTGCCAGCGGTGAGCCGGGGGGGGCGAGTGCT. This codes for CASGEPGGASA. The entire CDR3 is CASGEPGGASAEQFF.

This clone was counted ten times or more. The genes and germline here are from mouse. The CDR3 is cut off 4 residues early in the read; its end comes from the germline J gene. The rearrangement uses TRBV13-3 and TRBJ2-1; 11 bases align to TRBD2. The V segment lost 2 bases and the J segment 6 bases; nucleotides outside the gene matches: 4. The CDR3 covers 15 residues. Germline V lookup: CDR1 NNHDY, CDR2 SYVADS. Incomplete CDR3 DNA: TGTGCCAGCAGTGAGAAACTGGGGGGGCTTGCT. As protein: CASSEKLGGLA. The entire CDR3 is CASSEKLGGLAEQFF.

This clone was seen repeatedly, ten times or more. The listed genes are named as in mouse. This CDR3 is CASSMGGTSAETLYF. The part of the CDR3 DNA that was read is TGTGCCAGCAGCATGGGGGGAACTAGTGCAGAA. This rearrangement joins TRBV13-3 to TRBJ2-3; 7 bases align to TRBD2. The observed sequence ends 4 residues before the CDR3 terminus, with the missing tail filled in from the germline J gene. The CDR3 has 15 amino acids. The V gene's germline CDR1 is NNHDY and CDR2 SYVADS. V lost 5 bases and J lost 0; bases outside the gene matches: 6.

This clone was detected a few times. Genes and germline come from the mouse. The read terminates 4 residues ahead of where the CDR3 ends, so the germline J gene completes it. The gene calls are TRBV17 and TRBJ2-2, with D maybe TRBD1 (5 bases). This CDR3 has 16 residues. The germline V gene encodes CDR1 MNHDT and CDR2 YYDKIL. V gave up 3 bases and J gave up 0 bases, with 11 bases separating them. The sequenced part of the CDR3 DNA is TGTGCTAGCAGTAGGCCAAGGGGATCAAACACCGGG. Residues: CASSRPRGSNTG. The whole CDR3 sequence is CASSRPRGSNTGQLYF.

As to this clone: Any gene name here is a mouse gene name. The read ends 4 residues before the CDR3 terminus; that terminus is restored from the germline J gene. The genes are TRBV13-1 and TRBJ2-5, with 10 bases identical to TRBD2. Per germline, CDR1 NSHNY and CDR2 SYGAGN. Trimming cost V 0 bases and J 3 bases; bases outside gene matches: 7. The CDR3 is 17 residues long. The CDR3 bases that were read are TGTGCCAGCAGTGATGGACTGGGGGGAGAGGGTCAAGAC. Amino acids: CASSDGLGGEGQD. The entire CDR3 reads CASSDGLGGEGQDTQYF.

This clone came up a few times. Mouse germline and gene names are used. CDR3 DNA, as far as it was read: TGCACCTGCAGTGCAGAAACTGGGGGGCCT. This encodes CTCSAETGGP. The full CDR3 protein is CTCSAETGGPEQFF. The V and J genes are TRBV1 and TRBJ2-1; TRBD2 matches at 9 bases. The observed sequence ends 4 residues before the CDR3 terminus, with the missing tail filled in from the germline J gene. Germline values: CDR1 NSQYPW, CDR2 LRSPGD (reference sequence). This CDR3 has 14 residues.

This clone appeared a few times. Germline and genes here are mouse. Read coverage stops 4 residues before the CDR3 terminus; the germline J gene supplies the remainder. The genes are TRBV13-2 and TRBJ2-7; 11 nucleotides agree with TRBD2. Germline CDR1 reads NNHNN; CDR2 reads SYGAGS (reference sequence). The CDR3 has 15 amino acids. The CDR3 DNA, read in part, is TGTGCCAGCGGTGACCCGGGACTGGGGGCATAT. It codes for CASGDPGLGAY. The CDR3 as a whole reads CASGDPGLGAYEQYF.

About this clone itself: Mouse gene names apply. The sequenced fragment ends 4 residues before the CDR3 boundary, so the rest is inferred from the germline J gene. The J gene is TRBJ2-7, the V gene TRBV13-3, with no clear D. The germline V gene has CDR1 NNHDY and CDR2 SYVADS. Trimming took off 0 bases at V and 3 bases at J, with 7 bases between the two ends. CDR3 size: 13 residues. The CDR3 sequence is CASSDELVYEQYF. The DNA read from the CDR3 is TGTGCCAGCAGTGATGAGCTGGTCTAT.

As concerns this clone: Germline and genes here are mouse. The read gets to within 4 residues of the CDR3 end, and the germline J gene fills in the rest. The sample contains more than one DNA sequence encoding this CDR3. V gene TRBV19 combines with J gene TRBJ2-7; 9 positions match TRBD2. The CDR3 runs 15 residues. The germline gives CDR1 FNHDT, CDR2 SITEND (reference sequence). V gave up 2 bases and J gave up 0 bases; unmatched junction bases: 3. The CDR3 protein is CASSIQLGGSYEQYF. The part of the CDR3 DNA that was read is TGTGCCAGCAGTATTCAACTGGGGGGCTCCTAT.

As for this clone: Gene names are the mouse ones. The covered CDR3 bases are TGCACCTGCAGTGCAGATCCCCCGGGGGGCTCC. This encodes CTCSADPPGGS. The full CDR3 is CTCSADPPGGSDYTF. The V gene is TRBV1, the J gene TRBJ1-2, with D maybe TRBD1 (5 bases). The read ends 4 residues shy of where the CDR3 ends; the end is completed using the germline J gene. The CDR3 runs 15 residues. Germline CDR1 is NSQYPW and CDR2 is LRSPGD (reference sequence). V was trimmed by 0 bases and J by 4 bases, leaving 12 bases between them.

The table lists this clone with a few counts. The gene names here belong to mouse. The CDR3 is cut off 4 residues early in the read; its end comes from the germline J gene. The chain links TRBV19 to TRBJ2-5, with D tentatively TRBD1 (5 bases). V was cut by 5 bases and J by 0 bases, with 7 bases left in between. CDR3 size: 13 residues. Germline CDR1 FNHDT, CDR2 SITEND (reference sequence). CDR3 in amino acids: CASRQVNQDTQYF. The covered CDR3 bases are TGTGCCAGCAGACAGGTTAACCAAGAC.

This clone came up a few times. The protein TCRdb lists differs from the translation of the DNA at residue 12; the protein given here is translated from the DNA itself. The gene names here belong to mouse. The sequence runs out 3 residues before the end of the CDR3; the remainder is reconstructed from the germline J gene. The chain has TRBV17 and TRBJ1-3, with 10 bases fitting TRBD1. This CDR3 is 15 amino acids long. Germline V gene lookup returns CDR1 MNHDT and CDR2 YYDKIL. J was trimmed by 3 bases and V by 3 bases; bases with no gene match: 2. The CDR3 is CASSSGTGDGNTLYF. The DNA read from the CDR3 is TGTGCTAGCAGTAGTGGGACAGGGGATGGAAATACG. The full variable domain, in which reference TRBV17 and TRBJ1-3 provide the parts outside the CDR3, is DTTVKQNPRYKLARVGKPVNLICSQTMNHDTMYWYQKKPNQAPKLLLFYYDKILNREADTFEKFQSSRPNNSFCSLYIGSAGLEYSAMYLCASSSGTGDGNTLYFGEGSRLIVV.

This clone was found a few times. The gene names given are mouse names. The read ends 4 residues early relative to the CDR3; the germline J gene fills the gap. The chain links TRBV13-3 to TRBJ2-3; weak D call: TRBD1 (6 bases). The V end lost 4 bases, the J end lost 0 bases, and 15 bases lay between the germline ends. The germline CDR1 and CDR2 sequences are NNHDY and SYVADS. CDR3 size: 16 residues. The sequenced part of the CDR3 DNA is TGTGCCAGCAGTCCCGGGACAAAAACTAGTGCAGAA. Its protein is CASSPGTKTSAE. The whole CDR3 region reads CASSPGTKTSAETLYF.

As to this clone: Mouse germline and gene names are used. Coverage ceases 4 residues before the CDR3 finishes, and the germline J gene fills in the end. The chain carries TRBV13-1 and TRBJ1-2, with a tentative D call TRBD1 (5 bases). Germline-derived CDR1 and CDR2 are NSHNY and SYGAGN. This CDR3 is 13 amino acids long. The V and J ends lost 4 bases and 3 bases respectively, with 10 bases between them. The DNA read from the CDR3 is TGTGCCAGCAGTCTCAGGGCGGACTCC. Translating gives CASSLRADS. The full-length CDR3 reads as CASSLRADSDYTF.

This clone was recorded a few times. Each gene name is a mouse one. The observed sequence ends 4 residues before the CDR3 terminus, with the missing tail filled in from the germline J gene. The chain employs TRBV13-2 and TRBJ1-2, with 11 nucleotides matching TRBD1. Germline V gene lookup returns CDR1 NNHNN and CDR2 SYGAGS (reference sequence). With V trimmed by 3 bases and J by 3 bases, 1 base remained unmatched. The CDR3 length is 14 residues. CDR3 DNA (partial): TGTGCCAGCGGTGGGACAGGGGGCCACTCC. Its translation: CASGGTGGHS. The CDR3 in full is CASGGTGGHSDYTF.

A remark on this clone: These gene names are mouse names. From the germline J gene comes the end of the CDR3, since the read stops 4 residues before it. The rearrangement links TRBV1 to TRBJ2-7, with 11 bases lining up with TRBD2. The ends lost 5 bases at V and 0 bases at J; junction bases unmatched: 6. Germline V gene data show CDR1 as NSQYPW and CDR2 as LRSPGD (reference sequence). The CDR3 is 16 residues long. The CDR3 here is CTCSPGDWGSSYEQYF. CDR3 bases read: TGCACCTGCAGTCCCGGGGACTGGGGGAGCTCCTAT.

As for this clone: Mouse germline and gene names are used. The CDR3 end is not reached by the read, which stops 4 residues before it; the germline J gene fills it in. The chain carries TRBV5 and TRBJ2-1; a weak D match, TRBD1 (5 bases). There are 14 residues in the CDR3. Germline CDR1 is LGHNA and CDR2 is YNLKQL (reference sequence). Trimming left V 8 bases short and J 3 bases short, with 14 bases between. CDR3 bases read: TGTGCCAGCCGCCCCAGGGCCATCTATGCT. Its translation is CASRPRAIYA. The full CDR3 reads CASRPRAIYAEQFF.

This clone was detected a few times. Gene names and germline match the mouse. Read data end 4 residues before the CDR3 end; the end is taken from the germline J gene. The rearrangement uses TRBV13-3 and TRBJ2-3, with unresolved D. V lost 0 bases to trimming and J lost 0 bases, with 14 bases between them. Germline CDR1 NNHDY, CDR2 SYVADS. The CDR3 totals 17 residues. The CDR3 loop is CASSDARGKSSAETLYF. CDR3 bases read: TGTGCCAGCAGTGATGCAAGAGGTAAATCTAGTGCAGAA.

There are a few counts of this clone. Mouse gene names apply. Coverage ceases 4 residues before the CDR3 finishes, and the germline J gene fills in the end. The chain links TRBV17 to TRBJ2-7; weak D call: TRBD1 (6 bases). V was cut by 6 bases and J by 2 bases, with 17 bases left in between. The CDR3 has 15 residues. Per the germline V gene, CDR1 is MNHDT and CDR2 is YYDKIL. The part of the CDR3 DNA that was read is TGTGCTAGCAGGGACGCAGGGGAGACGACCTAT. The encoded protein is CASRDAGETTY. The CDR3 reads in full as CASRDAGETTYEQYF.

A note on this clone: The gene names given are mouse names. The CDR3 extends 4 residues past the end of the read, so its final part is completed from the germline J gene. The chain couples TRBV1 to TRBJ1-4; the D gene is possibly TRBD1 (6 bases). CDR1 is NSQYPW, CDR2 LRSPGD, per germline (reference sequence). The length of the CDR3 is 15 residues. CDR3 region: CTCSADDGGAERLFF. Incomplete CDR3 DNA: TGCACCTGCAGTGCAGATGATGGGGGGGCCGAA.

Of note for this clone: Gene names denote mouse genes. The CDR3 end falls 4 residues outside the read, so it is completed with the germline J gene. V and J are TRBV13-3 and TRBJ2-3, with 9 bases aligning to TRBD2. The germline V gene has CDR1 NNHDY and CDR2 SYVADS. Trimming at V came to 1 base and at J to 0 bases, leaving 3 bases not matched to a gene. The CDR3 spans 16 residues. The sequenced CDR3 bases are TGTGCCAGCAGTGATCTCGACTGGGGGAGTGCAGAA. Its protein product is CASSDLDWGSAE. The entire CDR3 is CASSDLDWGSAETLYF.

This clone was seen only a few times. All gene names here are mouse names. The read ends 4 residues shy of where the CDR3 ends; the end is completed using the germline J gene. This chain connects TRBV13-3 to TRBJ1-1; maybe TRBD1 (5 bases). The V end lost 4 bases, the J end lost 1 base, and 14 bases lay between the germline ends. The germline CDR1 and CDR2 sequences are NNHDY and SYVADS. CDR3 size: 15 residues. This CDR3 is CASSRLRDRNTEVFF. The sequenced CDR3 bases are TGTGCCAGCAGTCGCCTCCGCGACAGAAACACA.

There are a few counts of this clone. Gene names are mouse gene names. At the DNA level, this CDR3 is encoded by other sequences in the same sample as well. The covered CDR3 bases are TGTGCCAGCAGTGAAACAACTGGGGGGGCGCGGGCT. This translates into CASSETTGGARA. The whole CDR3 protein reads CASSETTGGARAEQFF. The gene calls are TRBV13-1 and TRBJ2-1; 11 bases fit TRBD2. The read halts 4 residues ahead of the CDR3 end, with the missing end drawn from the germline J gene. Germline V gene sequence: CDR1 NSHNY, CDR2 SYGAGN. This CDR3 has 16 amino acids.

This clone was seen only a few times. Gene names are the mouse ones. The read ends 4 residues shy of where the CDR3 ends; the end is completed using the germline J gene. The V gene is TRBV19, the J gene TRBJ2-3; tentatively, D is TRBD1 (5 bases). From germline, CDR1 is FNHDT and CDR2 SITEND (reference sequence). The CDR3 has 16 amino acids. The V end lost 0 bases, the J end lost 1 base, and 12 bases lay between the germline ends. The CDR3 reads CASSIVGREGAETLYF. The CDR3 bases that were read are TGTGCCAGCAGTATAGTAGGCAGGGAAGGTGCAGAA.

In regard to this clone: Gene and germline names: mouse. The read comes to an end 4 residues before the CDR3 does, leaving the germline J gene to fill in the end. The chain uses TRBV1 and TRBJ2-5; TRBD1 is a possible D gene (6 bases). The CDR3 sequence is 16 residues long. The germline V gene encodes CDR1 NSQYPW and CDR2 LRSPGD (reference sequence). The V end was cut by 0 bases, the J end by 3 bases, with 13 bases between. This CDR3 is CTCSADLGHPQDTQYF. The sequenced part of the CDR3 DNA is TGCACCTGCAGTGCAGATCTGGGACACCCTCAAGAC.

This clone was recorded a few times. The genes and germline here are from mouse. The DNA ends 4 residues before the CDR3 does, and the rest of the CDR3 is filled in from the germline J gene. The chain carries TRBV13-3 and TRBJ2-3, with 7 nucleotides matching TRBD2. In germline, CDR1 is NNHDY, CDR2 SYVADS. Unmatched junction bases numbered 4, after V lost 0 bases and J lost 0 bases. CDR3 size: 16 residues. This CDR3 reads CASSDGTGASAETLYF. The CDR3 DNA, read in part, is TGTGCCAGCAGTGATGGCACTGGGGCTAGTGCAGAA.

This clone has only a few counts. Germline and genes: mouse. The read falls 4 residues short of the CDR3 end, and the missing part is taken from the germline J gene. This chain links TRBV1 with TRBJ2-7; no reliable D call. Germline values: CDR1 NSQYPW, CDR2 LRSPGD (reference sequence). The CDR3 contains 15 residues. V was cut by 0 bases and J by 2 bases, with 11 bases left in between. The DNA read from the CDR3 is TGCACCTGCAGTGCAGATCAGCGACAAGCCTAT. Residues: CTCSADQRQAY. In full, the CDR3 is CTCSADQRQAYEQYF.

A word on this clone: The gene symbols are mouse symbols. The read ends 4 residues shy of where the CDR3 ends; the end is completed using the germline J gene. The genes are TRBV19 and TRBJ1-2; the match to TRBD1 covers 7 bases. The J segment lost 0 bases and the V segment lost 4 bases, leaving 6 bases of the junction unmatched. This CDR3 region has 15 residues. Germline V gene sequence: CDR1 FNHDT, CDR2 SITEND (reference sequence). The part of the CDR3 DNA that was read is TGTGCCAGCAGTCCGGACAGGCGCTCAAACTCC. It is translated as CASSPDRRSNS. The CDR3 in its entirety is CASSPDRRSNSDYTF.

This clone came up many times. The protein in this entry is translated from the DNA; at residue 12 it differs from the protein listed in TCRdb. Mouse names are used for the genes. The read comes to an end 3 residues before the CDR3 does, leaving the germline J gene to fill in the end. The chain links TRBV13-3 to TRBJ1-6; 11 bases match TRBD1. TRBJ1-6 is marked as an open reading frame, function uncertain. Germline V CDR1 and CDR2: NNHDY, SYVADS. V dropped 1 base and J dropped 9; count of bases not matched to a gene: 3. This CDR3 comprises 15 residues. The CDR3 reads CASSDRDRGASPLYF. CDR3 DNA (partial): TGTGCCAGCAGTGATAGGGACAGGGGGGCTTCGCCC.